This TCR beta chain emerged from a study of blood T cell repertoires in COVID-19. Study background: PBMCs, B-cell-depleted T cells, or T cells were the source of the cDNA or gDNA that made up the material.

TCRdb keeps only in-frame clones here, not all; method: immunoSEQ multiplex PCR. Of a few hundred thousand clones in the sample, roughly 84% are singletons; the top ten hold under 3.5%. The germline gives CDR1 MNHEY, CDR2 SVGAGI. The CDR3 sequence is 15 residues long. Trimming pared 2 bases from V and 0 bases from J, leaving 8 bases between. The chain carries TRBV6-5 and TRBJ1-3; D may be TRBD1 (5 bases). The sequence derives from a young woman with acute or convalescent COVID-19. The material sequenced was peripheral blood. For the CDR3, the DNA is TGTGCCAGCAGTTACCTCGGGGGCTCTGGAAACACCATATATTTT. Its translation is CASSYLGGSGNTIYF.